Below, one T cell receptor (beta chain) is given with its context. Its antigen is unidentified. V dropped 5 bases and J dropped 5; count of bases not matched to a gene: 6. Per germline, CDR1 SEHNR and CDR2 FQNEAQ (reference sequence). This CDR3 region has 15 residues. This specimen comes from a study of T cell responses to AZD1222 COVID-19 vaccine. Study-wide findings and caveats: Repertoire samples came only from after the peak T cell response. The donor group comprised mostly white British people and more females; the analysis possibly underestimated clonal diversity.

The method was immunoSEQ multiplex PCR; TCRdb's version includes in-frame clones alone and lacks a portion of them. The data show more than 70,000 clones, with around 86% seen just once and around 8% held by the top ten. The sample consisted of peripheral blood, taken on day 0 of AZD1222 vaccination. The receptor's source is an adult in good health. V usage is TRBV7-9 and J usage is TRBJ2-5; the match to TRBD2 covers 12 bases. The CDR3 here is CASSPPSGRAETQYF. As DNA, the CDR3 is TGTGCCAGCAGCCCACCTAGCGGGAGGGCGGAGACCCAGTACTTC.